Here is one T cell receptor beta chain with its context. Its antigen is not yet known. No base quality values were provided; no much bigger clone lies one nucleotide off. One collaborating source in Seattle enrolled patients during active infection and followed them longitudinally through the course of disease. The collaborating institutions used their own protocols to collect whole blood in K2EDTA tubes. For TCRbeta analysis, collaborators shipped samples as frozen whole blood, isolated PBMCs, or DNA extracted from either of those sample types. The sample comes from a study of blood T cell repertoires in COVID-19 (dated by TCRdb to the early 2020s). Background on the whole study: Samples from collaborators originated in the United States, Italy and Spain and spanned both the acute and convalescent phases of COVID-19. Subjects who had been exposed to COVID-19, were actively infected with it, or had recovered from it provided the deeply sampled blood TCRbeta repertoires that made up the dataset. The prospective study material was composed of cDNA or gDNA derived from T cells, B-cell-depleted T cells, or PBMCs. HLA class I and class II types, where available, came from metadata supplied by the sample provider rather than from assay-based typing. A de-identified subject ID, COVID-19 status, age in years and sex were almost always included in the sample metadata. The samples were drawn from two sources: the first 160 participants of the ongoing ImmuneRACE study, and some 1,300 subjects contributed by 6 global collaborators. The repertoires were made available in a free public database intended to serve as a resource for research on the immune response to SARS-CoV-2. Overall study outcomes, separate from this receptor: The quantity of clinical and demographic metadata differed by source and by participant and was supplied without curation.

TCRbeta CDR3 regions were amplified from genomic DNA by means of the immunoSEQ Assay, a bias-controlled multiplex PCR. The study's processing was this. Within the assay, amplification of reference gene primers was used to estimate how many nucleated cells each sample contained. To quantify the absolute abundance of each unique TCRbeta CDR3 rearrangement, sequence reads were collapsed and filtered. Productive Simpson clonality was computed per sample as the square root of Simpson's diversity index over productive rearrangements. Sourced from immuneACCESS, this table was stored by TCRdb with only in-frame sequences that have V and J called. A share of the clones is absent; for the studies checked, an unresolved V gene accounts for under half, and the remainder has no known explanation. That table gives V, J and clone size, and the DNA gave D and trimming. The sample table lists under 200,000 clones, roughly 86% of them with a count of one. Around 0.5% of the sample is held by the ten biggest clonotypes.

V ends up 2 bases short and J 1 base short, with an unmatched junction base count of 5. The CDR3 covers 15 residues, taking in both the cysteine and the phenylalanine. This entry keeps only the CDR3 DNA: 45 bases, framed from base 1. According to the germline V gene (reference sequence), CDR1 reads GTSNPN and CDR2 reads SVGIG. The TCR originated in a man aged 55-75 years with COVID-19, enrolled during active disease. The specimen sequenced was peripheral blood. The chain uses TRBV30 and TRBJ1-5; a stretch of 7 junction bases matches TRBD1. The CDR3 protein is CAWSPGRGSNQPQHF. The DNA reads TGTGCCTGGAGTCCGGGCAGGGGGAGCAATCAGCCCCAGCATTTT.